This TCR beta chain originates from a study of CD8+ T cells in alopecia areata. The CDR3 runs to 15 residues. Germline-derived CDR1 and CDR2 are MGHRA and YSYEKL. V was pared by 5 bases and J by 5 bases, with 16 bases between. TCR sequencing used cDNA made by reverse transcription of extracted RNA. Produced via immunoSEQ multiplex PCR; TCRdb's table is partial and in-frame only. Altogether approximately 99,000 clones are present, approximately 59% being singletons, with the ten largest covering more than 20%. Notes on the study in general: The study found TCR sharing across patients less clear than in mice, possibly for HLA reasons. Higher clonality than in normal scalp was seen in lesional scalp, especially alopecia totalis/universalis. When scalp samples are sequenced, resident alphabeta T cells of normal skin are also captured.

Turning to this clone: Its antigen remains unidentified.

Isolation of CD4+ and CD8+ T cells from PBMCs was achieved by sorting. This TCR was recovered from a human donor in good health. The V and J genes are TRBV4-1 and TRBJ1-5; a possible D gene is TRBD1 (6 bases). Sequencing was carried out using CD8+ T cells sorted from blood. CDR3 sequence (DNA): TGCGCCAGCAGCGGCCAGAGGGGGTCGGATCAGCCCCAGCATTTT. Its translation: CASSGQRGSDQPQHF.